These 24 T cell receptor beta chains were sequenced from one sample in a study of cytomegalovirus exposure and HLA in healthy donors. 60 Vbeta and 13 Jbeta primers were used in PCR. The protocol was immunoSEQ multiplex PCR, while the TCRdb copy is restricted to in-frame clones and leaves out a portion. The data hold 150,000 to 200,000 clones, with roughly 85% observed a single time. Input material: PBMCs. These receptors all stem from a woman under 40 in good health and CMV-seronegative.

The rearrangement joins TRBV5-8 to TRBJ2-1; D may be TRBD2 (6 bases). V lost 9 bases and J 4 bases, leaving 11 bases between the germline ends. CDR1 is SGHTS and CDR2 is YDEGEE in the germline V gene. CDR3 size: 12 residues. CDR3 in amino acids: CATGTYYNEQFF. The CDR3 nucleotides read TGTGCCACTGGGACTTATTACAATGAGCAGTTCTTC.

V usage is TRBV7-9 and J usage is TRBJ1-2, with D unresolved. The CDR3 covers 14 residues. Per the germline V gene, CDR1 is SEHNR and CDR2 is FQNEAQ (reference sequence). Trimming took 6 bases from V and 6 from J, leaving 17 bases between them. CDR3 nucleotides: TGTGCCAGCAGGAACTCCGGGGTTCAGGATGGCTACACCTTC. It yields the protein CASRNSGVQDGYTF.

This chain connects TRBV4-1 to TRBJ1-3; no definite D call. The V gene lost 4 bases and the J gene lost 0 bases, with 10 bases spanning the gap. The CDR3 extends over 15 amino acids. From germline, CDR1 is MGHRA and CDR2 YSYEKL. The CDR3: CASSPDGISGNTIYF. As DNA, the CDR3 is TGCGCCAGCAGCCCCGACGGGATCTCTGGAAACACCATATATTTT.

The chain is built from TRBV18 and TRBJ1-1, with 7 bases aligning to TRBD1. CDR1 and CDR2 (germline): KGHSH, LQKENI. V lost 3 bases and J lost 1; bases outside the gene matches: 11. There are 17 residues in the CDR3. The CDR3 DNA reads TGTGCCAGCTCACCCCAGGGGGTGTTAAGGGGGAACACTGAAGCTTTCTTT. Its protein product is CASSPQGVLRGNTEAFF.

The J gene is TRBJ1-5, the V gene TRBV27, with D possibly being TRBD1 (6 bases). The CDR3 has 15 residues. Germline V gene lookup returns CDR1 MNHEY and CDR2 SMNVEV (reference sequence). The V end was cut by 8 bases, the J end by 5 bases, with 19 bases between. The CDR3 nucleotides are TGTGCCAGCCCCCCGTGGGGGCGCGGGTATCAGCCCCAGCATTTT. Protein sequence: CASPPWGRGYQPQHF.

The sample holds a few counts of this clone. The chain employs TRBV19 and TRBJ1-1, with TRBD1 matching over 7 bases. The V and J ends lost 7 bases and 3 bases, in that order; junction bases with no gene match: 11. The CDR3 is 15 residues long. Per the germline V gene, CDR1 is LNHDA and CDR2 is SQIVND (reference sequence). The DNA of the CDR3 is TGTGCCAGTATGGTTCAGTCTGGGACAGACACTGAAGCTTTCTTT. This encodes CASMVQSGTDTEAFF.

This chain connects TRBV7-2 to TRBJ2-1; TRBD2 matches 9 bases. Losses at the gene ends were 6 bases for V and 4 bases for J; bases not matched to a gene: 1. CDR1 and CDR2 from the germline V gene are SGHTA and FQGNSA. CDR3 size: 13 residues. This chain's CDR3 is CASRAGGYNEQFF. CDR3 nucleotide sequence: TGTGCCAGCAGAGCGGGAGGTTACAATGAGCAGTTCTTC.

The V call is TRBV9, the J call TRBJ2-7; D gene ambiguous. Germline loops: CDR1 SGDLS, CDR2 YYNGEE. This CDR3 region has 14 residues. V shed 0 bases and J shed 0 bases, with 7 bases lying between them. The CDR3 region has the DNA TGTGCCAGCAGCGTAGGCGCTTCCTCCTACGAGCAGTACTTC. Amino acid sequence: CASSVGASSYEQYF.

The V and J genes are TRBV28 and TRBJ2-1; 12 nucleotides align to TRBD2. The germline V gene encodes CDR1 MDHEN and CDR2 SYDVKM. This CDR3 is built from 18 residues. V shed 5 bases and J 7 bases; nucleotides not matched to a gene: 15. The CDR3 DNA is TGTGCCAGCAGTCCCGGGGTTGGCGGACTAGCGGGAATAAATGAGCAGTTCTTC. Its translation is CASSPGVGGLAGINEQFF.

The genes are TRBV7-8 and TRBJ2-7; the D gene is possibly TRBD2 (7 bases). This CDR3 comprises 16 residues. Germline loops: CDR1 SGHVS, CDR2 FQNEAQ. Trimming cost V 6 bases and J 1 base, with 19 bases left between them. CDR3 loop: CASRKGRGAVSYEQYF. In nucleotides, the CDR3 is TGTGCCAGCAGAAAAGGTCGGGGGGCCGTTTCCTACGAGCAGTACTTC.

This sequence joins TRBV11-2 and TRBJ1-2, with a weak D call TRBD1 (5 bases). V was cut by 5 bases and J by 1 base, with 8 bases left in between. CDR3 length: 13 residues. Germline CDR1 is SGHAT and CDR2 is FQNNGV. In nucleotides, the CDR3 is TGTGCCAGCAGCAGAGACAGTAACTATGGCTACACCTTC. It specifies CASSRDSNYGYTF.

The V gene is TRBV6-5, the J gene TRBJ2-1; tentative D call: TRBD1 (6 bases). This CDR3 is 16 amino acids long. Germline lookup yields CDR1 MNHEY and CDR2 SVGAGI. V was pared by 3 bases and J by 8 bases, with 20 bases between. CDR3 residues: CASSYNWAGAFDEQFF. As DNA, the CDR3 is TGTGCCAGCAGTTATAACTGGGCAGGGGCCTTCGATGAGCAGTTCTTC.

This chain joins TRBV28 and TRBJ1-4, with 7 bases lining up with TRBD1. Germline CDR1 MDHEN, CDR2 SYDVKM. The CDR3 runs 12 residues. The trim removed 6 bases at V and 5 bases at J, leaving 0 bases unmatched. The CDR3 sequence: CASRQGNEKLFF. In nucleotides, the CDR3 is TGTGCCAGCAGACAGGGGAATGAAAAACTGTTTTTT.

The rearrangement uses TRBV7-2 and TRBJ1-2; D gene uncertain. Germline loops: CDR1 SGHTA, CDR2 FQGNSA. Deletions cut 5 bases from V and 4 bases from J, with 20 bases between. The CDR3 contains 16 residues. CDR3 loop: CASSPTIPAGSYGYTF. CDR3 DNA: TGTGCCAGCAGCCCGACCATCCCGGCGGGAAGCTATGGCTACACCTTC.

The CDR3 protein is CASSQEGQHASYEQYF. The CDR3 DNA is TGCGCCAGCAGCCAAGAGGGCCAGCACGCTTCCTACGAGCAGTACTTC. The chain joins TRBV4-1 to TRBJ2-7; no clear D. The CDR3 spans 16 residues. Germline loops: CDR1 MGHRA, CDR2 YSYEKL. V lost 0 bases to trimming and J lost 1 base, with 13 bases between them.

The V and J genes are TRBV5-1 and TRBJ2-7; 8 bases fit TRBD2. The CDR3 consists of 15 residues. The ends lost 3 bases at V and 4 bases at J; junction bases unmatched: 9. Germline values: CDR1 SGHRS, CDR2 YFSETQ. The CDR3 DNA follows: TGCGCCAGCAGCTCCCTTGGGGAGCGGGGGTACGAGCAGTACTTC. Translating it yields CASSSLGERGYEQYF.

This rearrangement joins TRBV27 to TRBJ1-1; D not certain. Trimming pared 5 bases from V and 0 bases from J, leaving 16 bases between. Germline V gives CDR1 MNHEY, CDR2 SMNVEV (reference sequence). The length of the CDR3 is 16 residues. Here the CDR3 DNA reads TGTGCCAGCAGTGGAGGTACGGGGAGTATGAACACTGAAGCTTTCTTT. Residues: CASSGGTGSMNTEAFF.

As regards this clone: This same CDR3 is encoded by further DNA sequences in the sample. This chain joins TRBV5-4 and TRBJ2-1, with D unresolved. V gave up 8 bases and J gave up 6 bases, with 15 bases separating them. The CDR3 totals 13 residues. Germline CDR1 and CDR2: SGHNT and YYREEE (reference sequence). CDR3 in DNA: TGTGCCAGTAGCCTTGGTGGAGCCAATGAGCAGTTCTTC. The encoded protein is CASSLGGANEQFF.

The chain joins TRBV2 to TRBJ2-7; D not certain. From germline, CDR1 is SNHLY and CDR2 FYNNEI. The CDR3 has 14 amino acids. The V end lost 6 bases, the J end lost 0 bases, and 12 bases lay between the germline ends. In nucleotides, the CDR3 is TGTGCCAGCAGAAACGAGCGAAGCTCCTACGAGCAGTACTTC. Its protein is CASRNERSSYEQYF. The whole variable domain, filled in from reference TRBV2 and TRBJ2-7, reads EPEVTQTPSHQVTQMGQEVILRCVPISNHLYFYWYRQILGQKVEFLVSFYNNEISEKSEIFDDQFSVERPDGSNFTLKIRSTKLEDSAMYFCASRNERSSYEQYFGPGTRLTVT.

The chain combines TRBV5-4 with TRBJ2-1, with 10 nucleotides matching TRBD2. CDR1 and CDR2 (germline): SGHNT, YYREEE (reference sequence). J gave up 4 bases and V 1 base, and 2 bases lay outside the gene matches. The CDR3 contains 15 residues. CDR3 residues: CASSLIAGGYNEQFF. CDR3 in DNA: TGTGCCAGCAGCTTGATAGCGGGAGGTTACAATGAGCAGTTCTTC.

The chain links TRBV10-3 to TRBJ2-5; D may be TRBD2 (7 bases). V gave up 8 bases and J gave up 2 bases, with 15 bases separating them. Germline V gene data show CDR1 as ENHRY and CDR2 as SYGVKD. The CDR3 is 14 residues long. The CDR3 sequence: CAIGEGGGQETQYF. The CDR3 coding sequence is TGTGCCATCGGGGAGGGAGGGGGGCAAGAGACCCAGTACTTC.

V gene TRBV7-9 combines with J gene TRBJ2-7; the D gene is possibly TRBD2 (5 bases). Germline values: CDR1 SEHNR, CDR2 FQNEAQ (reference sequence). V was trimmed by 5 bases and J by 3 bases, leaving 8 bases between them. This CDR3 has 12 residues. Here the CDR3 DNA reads TGTGCCAGCAGCCCCGGAGGCTACGAGCAGTACTTC. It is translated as CASSPGGYEQYF.

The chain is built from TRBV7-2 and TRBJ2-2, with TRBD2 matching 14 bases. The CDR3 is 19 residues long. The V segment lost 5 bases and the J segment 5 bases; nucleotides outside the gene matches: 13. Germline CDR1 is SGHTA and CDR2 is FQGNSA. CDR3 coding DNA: TGTGCCAGCAGCCAGCCGGGACTAGCGGGAGATGGTGGTACCGGGGAGCTGTTTTTT. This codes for CASSQPGLAGDGGTGELFF. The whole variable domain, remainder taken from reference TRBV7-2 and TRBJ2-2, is GAGVSQSPSNKVTEKGKDVELRCDPISGHTALYWYRQSLGQGLEFLIYFQGNSAPDKSGLPSDRFSAERTGGSVSTLTIQRTQQEDSAVYLCASSQPGLAGDGGTGELFFGEGSRLTVL.

CDR3 amino acids: CASSPTISYNEQFF. The CDR3 DNA is TGTGCCAGCAGCCCTACGATATCCTACAATGAGCAGTTCTTC. The chain uses TRBV27 and TRBJ2-1; D is uncertain. Trimming removed 6 bases from V and 1 base from J, with 10 bases in between. This CDR3 comprises 14 residues. The germline V gene has CDR1 MNHEY and CDR2 SMNVEV (reference sequence).